This TCR beta chain stems from a study of T cell repertoires in cytomegalovirus infection (dated by TCRdb to between 2018 and 2021). For the wider study: Donor HLA type was relevant to the analysis, because carriage of CMV infection together with the matching HLA type was indicated by public TCR beta signatures. General study outcomes and caveats: In both this cohort and an independent roughly 400-donor cohort, the cumulative frequency of public TCR beta family members distinguished carriers of CMV infection plus the relevant HLA type. In the ex vivo response, HLA-C-restricted CMV-specific TCR beta clonotypes were dominant, and in two of eight donors the single most frequent clonotype came from this HLA-C-restricted group.

For CDR1 and CDR2, the germline V gene (reference sequence) lists MNHNY and SVGAGI. V is reduced by 10 bases and J by 5 bases, leaving a spacing of 15 bases between them. From the cysteine up to the phenylalanine, the CDR3 has a length of 12 residues. Only the CDR3 DNA is retained, 36 bases long and in frame from the first base. Sequencing was carried out with an Illumina HiSeq 1500. In-frame beta chains were kept once TCRdb had trimmed the public reads at Q25 with fastp and called clones with MiXCR. Rows are unified per CDR3 protein, each entry keeping the most common DNA and genes. The sample contains about 450,000 distinct CDR3 sequences, around 32% of them found a single time. Roughly 15% of the sample goes to the ten largest clones. A word on this clonotype: The antigen it recognizes is unknown. Nothing much larger sits one base from this clone, and base qualities are not available.

Sequences were obtained from PBMCs. In this chain, TRBV6-6 is recombined with TRBJ2-7; the D gene is perhaps TRBD1, on 6 matching bases. This sequence was found in a human donor in good health (CMV status not recorded). Some clones in this sample may be carry-over from other donors' samples. The CDR3 protein: CATDPRGNEQYF. The sequenced DNA: TGTGCCACAGATCCCAGGGGTAACGAGCAGTACTTC.